The T cell receptor (beta chain) under discussion was sequenced for a study of Graves' ophthalmopathy and Graves' hyperthyroidism (dated by TCRdb to between 2017 and 2018). Notes on the research overall: Peripheral blood was collected at initial diagnosis, prior to any treatment. To tell Graves' ophthalmopathy apart from Graves' hyperthyroidism, and to predict which patients would progress to ophthalmopathy, the study relied on TCR beta repertoire signatures. In total, around 130 blood samples were TCR-sequenced: 40 to 45 ophthalmopathy, roughly 80 hyperthyroidism and 17 hyperthyroidism-to-ophthalmopathy patients. To explore V-J signatures distinguishing ophthalmopathy from hyperthyroidism, a discovery set of some 100 patients (about 43 ophthalmopathy, roughly 56 stable hyperthyroidism) was enrolled. An independent validation cohort comprised some 19 hyperthyroidism patients and over 15 patients who later progressed from hyperthyroidism to ophthalmopathy. In roughly six hyperthyroidism patients, the T-cell repertoires found in thyroid tissue were compared with those found in blood. Following sample collection, hyperthyroidism patients were given methimazole at a starting dose of 30 mg daily, and ophthalmopathy patients were given high-dose intravenous methylprednisolone.

Concerning this clonotype: The target of this receptor is not known. It has no much larger one-base neighbor in the sample; base qualities were not kept.

Here is what the overall study found, with its caveats: Most of the expanded thyroid clonotypes with a frequency above 0.001 were also detected in blood, and it was suggested that the thyroid immune response may be reflected by blood repertoires. No statistical method was used to set the sample size in advance, and the investigators knew which group each participant was assigned to. In validation, the model predicted ophthalmopathy progression with about 71% sensitivity and roughly 78% specificity; some twelve predicted patients were CT-confirmed with GO in a median of approximately 6.5 months. In cross-validation, the 13-signature model distinguished ophthalmopathy from stable hyperthyroidism with 85% to 90% sensitivity and around 81% specificity, and in the test set the corresponding values were roughly 80% and 76%.

Ophthalmopathy patients were characterized by moderately to severely active disease, a Clinical Activity Score of at least 3, a NOSPECS grade of at least 4, and a disease duration under 3 months. Patients were excluded if they had other autoimmune diseases, uncontrolled infections, pregnancy or lactation. Clinical symptoms, serum thyroxine, TRAb, thyroid ultrasound and orbital computed tomography formed the basis of the diagnosis. Using Ficoll-Paque density gradient centrifugation, PBMCs were isolated from about 9.4 ml of fresh peripheral blood. Total RNA was extracted with Trizol reagent and quality-checked on an Agilent 2100 Bioanalyzer. TCR beta CDR3 regions were amplified from RNA transcripts for repertoire sequencing. A first-round RT-PCR used HTBI primers with the Qiagen OneStep RT-PCR kit, followed by a second-round multiplex PCR, size selection and purification. Libraries were sequenced paired-end with 100 bp reads on an Illumina HiSeq2000. In the authors' own workflow: SOAPnuke was used for read processing, and reads with adapters, uncalled bases, a mean Phred below 15, or no exact constant-primer or identifier match were discarded. COPE v1.2.5 was used to merge the high-quality paired reads. Clonotypes were defined as unique nucleotide sequences and were aligned to IMGT TRB V, D and J references using MiTCR v1.1. Only V-J combinations with frequency above 0.0001 were analysed, covering approximately 99% of repertoires. For each V-J combination, a TCR clonal expansion and chaos score was defined as F50 clonal expansion divided by the chaos observed in the TCRdist matrix. Welch's t-statistics and random forest were used to narrow the features down to 13 V-J combinations, which were then fed into a naive Bayes classifier. The Morisita-Horn index was used to measure how similar the thyroid and blood repertoires were. TCRdb reprocessed the public reads (quality trimming at Q25 with fastp, clone calling with MiXCR) and kept in-frame beta chains. Rows with a matching CDR3 protein are joined into one entry that keeps the most common DNA and genes. These V and J calls originate from TCRdb's pipeline instead of the authors' own analysis. This sample has roughly 700,000 distinct CDR3 sequences in its table, and roughly two fifths of those were observed once. The top ten hold 44% of the sample.

The source is an adult man with Graves' ophthalmopathy. The sample taken for sequencing was peripheral blood.

The nucleotide sequence is TGTGCCAGCAGCACGGCCGGACCGGGAGGGGAGACCCAGTACTTC. This encodes CASSTAGPGGETQYF. The V gene is TRBV7-3 and the J gene is TRBJ2-5; the central 8 bases match TRBD2. The V end gives up 5 bases and the J end 5 bases, leaving 10 bases in the junction not matched to a gene. From a lookup of the germline V gene, CDR1 and CDR2 are SGHTA and FQGTGA. Including the terminal cysteine and phenylalanine, the CDR3 comprises 15 residues. Just the 45-base CDR3 DNA is kept, in frame starting at base 1.